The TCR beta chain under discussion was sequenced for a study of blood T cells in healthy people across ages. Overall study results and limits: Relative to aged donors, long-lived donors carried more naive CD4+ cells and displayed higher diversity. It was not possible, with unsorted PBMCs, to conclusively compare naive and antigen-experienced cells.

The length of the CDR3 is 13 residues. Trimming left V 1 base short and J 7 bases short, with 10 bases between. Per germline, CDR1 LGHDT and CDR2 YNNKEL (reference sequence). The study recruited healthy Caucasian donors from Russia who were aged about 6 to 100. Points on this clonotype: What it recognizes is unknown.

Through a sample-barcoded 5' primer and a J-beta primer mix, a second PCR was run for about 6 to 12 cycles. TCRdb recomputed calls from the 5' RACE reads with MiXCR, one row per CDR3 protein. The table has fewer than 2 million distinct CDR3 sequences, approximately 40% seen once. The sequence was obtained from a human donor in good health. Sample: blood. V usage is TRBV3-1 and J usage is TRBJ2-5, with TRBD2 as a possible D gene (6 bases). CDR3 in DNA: TGTGCCAGCAGCCAAGGCGGGGCTATGACCCAGTACTTC. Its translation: CASSQGGAMTQYF.